The entry below gives a single T cell receptor beta chain sequence along with its context. In the study's own analysis: Amplification with reference gene primers provided the estimates of nucleated cell counts. The assay was immunoSEQ multiplex PCR, and TCRdb's table has in-frame clones only and misses some. V and J calls and clone size are copied from that table; D and trimming were computed from the DNA. The sample shows over 95,000 clones, approximately 90% of them seen only once. The sample comes from a study of blood T cell repertoires in COVID-19. Study-wide background: Both acute and convalescent COVID-19 samples were obtained from the United States, Italy and Spain. PBMCs, B-cell-depleted T cells, or T cells provided the cDNA or gDNA that made up the material.

The length of the CDR3 is 14 residues. CDR1 and CDR2 from the germline V gene are MDHEN and SYDVKM. The junction had 9 bases not matched to a gene; V was cut back by 5 bases and J by 9 bases. This rearrangement joins TRBV28 to TRBJ2-1, with 8 positions matching TRBD1. What was sequenced was peripheral blood. The clonotype originates from a human donor with acute or convalescent COVID-19. The donor label of this sample is uncertain. CDR3 region: CASSPDRVGGEQFF. CDR3 DNA sequence: TGTGCCAGCAGTCCGGACAGGGTGGGGGGTGAGCAGTTCTTC. The variable domain in full, completed from reference TRBV28 and TRBJ2-1, reads DVKVTQSSRYLVKRTGEKVFLECVQDMDHENMFWYRQDPGLGLRLIYFSYDVKMKEKGDIPEGYSVSREKKERFSLILESASTNQTSMYLCASSPDRVGGEQFFGPGTRLTVL.